Presented here are 8 T cell receptor beta chains from one specimen sequenced in a study of shared clonotypes between healthy human individuals. Only in-frame clones appear in the TCRdb table, and some are missing; sequencing was by immunoSEQ multiplex PCR. The table includes over 2 million clones, 80% to 95% detected once. Sample: naive CD4+ T cells from PBMCs. Sample subset: CD45RA+ positively selected. The receptor source for this set is a man between 18 and 35 years old in good health. Some clones in this sample may be carry-over from other donors' samples.

V is TRBV5-6 and J is TRBJ1-2; the match to TRBD1 covers 8 bases. The CDR3 is made up of 12 amino acids. V dropped 6 bases and J dropped 4; count of bases not matched to a gene: 2. The germline CDR1 and CDR2 sequences are SGHDT and YYEEEE. CDR3 nucleotides: TGTGCCAGCACTACAGGGGGCTATGGCTACACCTTC. The encoded protein is CASTTGGYGYTF.

J is TRBJ2-3 and V is TRBV2, with a tentative D call TRBD2 (6 bases). This CDR3 region has 14 residues. The V gene lost 7 bases and the J gene lost 1 base, with 12 bases spanning the gap. Germline assignment: CDR1 SNHLY and CDR2 FYNNEI. The CDR3 sequence: CASKVASGTDTQYF. CDR3 nucleotides: TGTGCCAGCAAGGTAGCTAGCGGCACAGATACGCAGTATTTT.

V is TRBV7-7 and J is TRBJ2-2; TRBD2 aligns across 7 bases. CDR3 length: 16 amino acids. The V and J ends lost 8 bases and 3 bases, in that order; junction bases with no gene match: 12. The germline gives CDR1 SSHAT, CDR2 FNYEAQ (reference sequence). The CDR3 region has the DNA TGTGCCAGCTCGGCACTAGCGTCGCCCGACACCGGGGAGCTGTTTTTT. Its protein product is CASSALASPDTGELFF.

The CDR3 loop is CASRGQRGLEAFF. The CDR3 coding sequence is TGTGCCAGCAGGGGACAGCGAGGCCTTGAAGCTTTCTTT. V is TRBV2 and J is TRBJ1-1, with 7 bases lining up with TRBD1. V lost 6 bases, J lost 7 bases, and 8 bases stayed unmatched. The CDR3 length is 13 residues. Looked up from germline, CDR1 is SNHLY and CDR2 is FYNNEI.

The J gene is TRBJ2-7, the V gene TRBV28; a weak D match, TRBD1 (6 bases). Germline V gives CDR1 MDHEN, CDR2 SYDVKM. V lost 6 bases and J 4 bases, leaving 16 bases between the germline ends. This CDR3 has 14 amino acids. The CDR3 reads CASSLPGQNYEQYF. CDR3 coding DNA: TGTGCCAGCAGCCTCCCCGGACAGAATTACGAGCAGTACTTC.

Comment on this clone: Different DNA sequences within this sample yield the same CDR3. The chain combines TRBV28 with TRBJ2-3; the D gene is possibly TRBD2 (6 bases). Germline CDR1 and CDR2: MDHEN and SYDVKM. The CDR3 totals 13 residues. Between the trimmed V and J ends, which lost 6 bases and 5 bases, there was a span of 12 bases. In nucleotides, the CDR3 is TGTGCCAGCAGCCGGCCGGGGGTAGATACGCAGTATTTT. This sequence encodes CASSRPGVDTQYF.

In its sample, this clone was seen many times. V gene TRBV6-6 combines with J gene TRBJ1-5; D may be TRBD1 (5 bases). V lost 2 bases and J lost 6, with 8 bases in between. Germline V lookup: CDR1 MNHNY, CDR2 SVGAGI (reference sequence). The CDR3 runs to 13 residues. The CDR3 DNA is TGTGCCAGCAGTTACGAGGGGATTCAGCCCCAGCATTTT. Its protein product is CASSYEGIQPQHF.

The chain uses TRBV9 and TRBJ2-1, with D tentatively TRBD1 (6 bases). This CDR3 contains 14 residues. Germline loops: CDR1 SGDLS, CDR2 YYNGEE. Trimming removed 2 bases at V and 6 bases at J, with 12 bases between. CDR3 nucleotide sequence: TGTGCCAGCAGCGTTACACAGGGTCGCAATGAGCAGTTCTTC. Amino acid sequence: CASSVTQGRNEQFF.